The next 8 T cell receptor beta chains were all read from a single sample in a study of blood T cell repertoires in COVID-19. Measured with immunoSEQ multiplex PCR; TCRdb has only the in-frame clones, and not every one. The repertoire includes 150,000 to 200,000 clones, 84% of them detected once, and approximately 16% sits in the top ten. Sample: PBMCs or T cells enriched from blood (not recorded which). These receptors originate from a man aged 45-60 years who had recovered from COVID-19.

The chain carries TRBV5-1 and TRBJ2-1; possible D gene TRBD2, 6 bases. The CDR3 totals 15 residues. The ends were cut back, 4 bases at V and 3 bases at J, with 14 bases in the middle. The germline V gene encodes CDR1 SGHRS and CDR2 YFSETQ. CDR3: CASSGATGSYNEQFF. DNA of the CDR3: TGCGCCAGCAGCGGGGCCACCGGGAGCTACAATGAGCAGTTCTTC.

V and J are TRBV30 and TRBJ1-1; maybe TRBD1 (5 bases). CDR1 GTSNPN and CDR2 SVGIG come from the germline V gene (reference sequence). Trimming took off 3 bases at V and 0 bases at J, with 8 bases between the two ends. This CDR3 is built from 13 residues. The CDR3 here is CAWSRTMNTEAFF. The CDR3 DNA sequence: TGTGCCTGGAGCCGGACAATGAACACTGAAGCTTTCTTT.

The rearrangement links TRBV4-3 to TRBJ2-3; D is perhaps TRBD2 (5 bases). The CDR3 runs to 16 residues. Germline V lookup: CDR1 LGHNA, CDR2 YSLEER. V was cut by 1 base and J by 2 bases, with 13 bases left in between. CDR3 loop: CASSQARERFTDTQYF. The CDR3 DNA sequence: TGCGCCAGCAGCCAAGCGAGGGAGCGCTTCACAGATACGCAGTATTTT.

V is TRBV11-2 and J is TRBJ2-1; 8 bases match TRBD1. Germline assignment: CDR1 SGHAT and CDR2 FQNNGV. The CDR3 contains 17 residues. V dropped 4 bases and J dropped 10; count of bases not matched to a gene: 18. CDR3 sequence reads: CASSSLPTGVTVEEQFF. The DNA for the CDR3 is TGTGCCAGCAGCTCCCTCCCGACAGGGGTCACGGTGGAGGAGCAGTTCTTC. The full variable domain, in which reference TRBV11-2 and TRBJ2-1 provide the parts outside the CDR3, is EAGVAQSPRYKIIEKRQSVAFWCNPISGHATLYWYQQILGQGPKLLIQFQNNGVVDDSQLPKDRFSAERLKGVDSTLKIQPAKLEDSAVYLCASSSLPTGVTVEEQFFGPGTRLTVL.

The V and J genes are TRBV24-1 and TRBJ1-1, with a possible D match to TRBD1 (5 bases). V lost 5 bases to trimming and J lost 6 bases, with 12 bases between them. Germline assignment: CDR1 KGHDR and CDR2 SFDVKD. This CDR3 has 13 amino acids. Here the CDR3 DNA reads TGTGCCACCAGTGTGGGGGGGACCGCTGAAGCTTTCTTT. It specifies CATSVGGTAEAFF.

The rearrangement uses TRBV5-4 and TRBJ2-5, with D perhaps TRBD2 (5 bases). V dropped 1 base and J dropped 2 bases, with 9 bases sitting between them. From germline, CDR1 is SGHNT and CDR2 YYREEE (reference sequence). The CDR3 contains 14 residues. In DNA, the CDR3 is TGTGCCAGCAGCTTGACCTTAGCGCAAGAGACCCAGTACTTC. Its protein product is CASSLTLAQETQYF.

J is TRBJ2-5 and V is TRBV7-9, with 11 bases identical to TRBD2. The CDR3 sequence is 16 residues long. V gave up 5 bases and J gave up 5 bases; unmatched junction bases: 10. Germline loops: CDR1 SEHNR, CDR2 FQNEAQ (reference sequence). CDR3 sequence (DNA): TGTGCCAGCAGCCCTAGCGGGGGGCGACGGCGGGAGACCCAGTACTTC. The encoded protein is CASSPSGGRRRETQYF.

V gene TRBV12-5 combines with J gene TRBJ1-1; TRBD1 matches 7 bases. In germline, CDR1 is LGHNT, CDR2 FRNRAP. This CDR3 has 13 residues. The junction had 4 bases not matched to a gene; V was cut back by 6 bases and J by 3 bases. CDR3 bases: TGTGCTAGTGGCCGGGACAGTTACACTGAAGCTTTCTTT. Its protein product is CASGRDSYTEAFF.